Sequencing of this TCR beta chain was carried out in a study of blood T cell repertoires in COVID-19. Generated by immunoSEQ multiplex PCR, the TCRdb table keeps only in-frame clones and is missing some. The repertoire holds over 200,000 clones, with approximately 80% as singletons. The length of the CDR3 is 14 residues. Trimming took 5 bases from V and 8 from J; bases not matched to a gene: 8. In germline, CDR1 is SEHNR, CDR2 FQNEAQ (reference sequence). The sequence derives from a man aged 55 to 70 who had recovered from COVID-19. The specimen sequenced was PBMCs or T cells enriched from blood (not recorded which). The gene calls are TRBV7-9 and TRBJ1-3, with 8 nucleotides matching TRBD1. DNA for the CDR3: TGTGCCAGCAGCAAGGACAGGGTGGAAGACACCATATATTTT. Encoded protein: CASSKDRVEDTIYF.